This T cell receptor (beta chain) was profiled in a study of T cells in Graves' hyperthyroidism and ophthalmopathy. There were TCR beta CDR3 regions amplified from RNA transcripts. HTBI primers drove first-round RT-PCR of the TCR CDR3. TCRdb re-derived calls from the multiplex PCR reads in MiXCR, one entry per CDR3 protein. This table holds approximately 350,000 distinct CDR3 sequences, roughly 15% found once. Germline assignment: CDR1 MDHEN and CDR2 SYDVKM. With 3 bases clipped from V and 4 bases from J, the junction kept 3 bases outside the gene matches. The CDR3 spans 15 residues. This clonotype was counted at least ten times.

Sequencing was carried out using blood. The clonotype originates from a woman in her fifties or sixties with Graves' ophthalmopathy. The rearrangement uses TRBV28 and TRBJ2-1, with 10 nucleotides matching TRBD1. The DNA for the CDR3 is TGTGCCAGCAGTTTCGGGGACAGGGGTTACAATGAGCAGTTCTTC. This translates into CASSFGDRGYNEQFF. The entire variable domain, with the rest obtained from reference TRBV28 and TRBJ2-1, is as follows: DVKVTQSSRYLVKRTGEKVFLECVQDMDHENMFWYRQDPGLGLRLIYFSYDVKMKEKGDIPEGYSVSREKKERFSLILESASTNQTSMYLCASSFGDRGYNEQFFGPGTRLTVL.